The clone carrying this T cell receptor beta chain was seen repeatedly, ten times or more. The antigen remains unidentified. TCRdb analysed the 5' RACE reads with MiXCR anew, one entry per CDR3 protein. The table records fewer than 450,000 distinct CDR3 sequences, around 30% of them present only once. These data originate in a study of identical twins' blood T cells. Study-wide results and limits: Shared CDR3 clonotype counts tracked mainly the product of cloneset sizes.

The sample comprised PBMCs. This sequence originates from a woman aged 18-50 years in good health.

The CDR3 protein is CASTHGNTEAFF. The CDR3 bases are TGTGCCAGCACCCACGGGAACACTGAAGCTTTCTTT. The chain joins TRBV6-2 or TRBV6-3 to TRBJ1-1; D unresolved. CDR3 length equals 12 residues. In germline, CDR1 is MNHEY, CDR2 SVGEGT. Trimming pared 7 bases from V and 1 base from J, leaving 7 bases between.